A selection of T cell receptor beta chains follows, all from one sample in a study of blood T cell repertoires in COVID-19. Profiled with immunoSEQ multiplex PCR; TCRdb holds only in-frame clones, not every one. The sample lists roughly 220,000 clones, less than 85% seen once, with 5.5% in the top ten. The material sequenced was peripheral blood. These receptor sequences come from a woman in her 70s with acute or convalescent COVID-19. Both conserved end residues are part of each CDR3. D genes are given only for firm matches. Size is omitted from some rows. Given values are once, few, many or a class for expanded clones.

J: TRBJ1-2; size: few; V: TRBV3-1/TRBV3-2; D: .; DNA: TGTGCCAGCAGCCAAGACGGCGGGGGCTATGGCTACACCTTC; CDR3: CASSQDGGGYGYTF
J: TRBJ2-1; size: .; V: TRBV6-5; D: TRBD2; DNA: TGTGCCAGCGGTTTAGCGGGAGCCCACAATGAGCAGTTCTTC; CDR3: CASGLAGAHNEQFF
J: TRBJ2-7; size: .; V: TRBV25-1; D: .; DNA: TGTGCCAGCAGTACCCAGGTCACCTACGAGCAGTACTTC; CDR3: CASSTQVTYEQYF
J: TRBJ2-7; size: .; V: TRBV15; D: TRBD2; DNA: TGTGCCACCAGTCCACTAGCGGGAGGGTCCTACGAGCAGTACTTC; CDR3: CATSPLAGGSYEQYF
J: TRBJ2-1; size: .; V: TRBV5-1; D: TRBD2; DNA: TGCGCCAGCAGCTCGACTCCTAGCGGGAGGCAGAATGAGCAGTTCTTC; CDR3: CASSSTPSGRQNEQFF
J: TRBJ1-1; size: .; V: TRBV23-1; D: TRBD1; DNA: TGCGCCAGCAGAGGGACATTGGGACAGGGGGGTTGTACTGAAGCTTTCTTT; CDR3: CASRGTLGQGGCTEAFF
J: TRBJ2-7; size: .; V: TRBV19; D: .; DNA: TGTGCCAGTAGTATCAGTGGAGGCAACGAGCAGTACTTC; CDR3: CASSISGGNEQYF
J: TRBJ1-2; size: few; V: TRBV12-2; D: .; DNA: TGTGCAAGTCGCTTAATCCCGACAGGGGGCTATGGCTACACCTTC; CDR3: CASRLIPTGGYGYTF
J: TRBJ1-1; size: .; V: TRBV10-1; D: TRBD1; DNA: TGCGCCAGCAGTGCCCGACAGGGGTCCACCGATACTGAAGCTTTCTTT; CDR3: CASSARQGSTDTEAFF
J: TRBJ2-1; size: .; V: TRBV5-1; D: TRBD2; DNA: TGCGCCAGCAGCTCTAGCGGGAGCGTCTACAATGAGCAGTTCTTC; CDR3: CASSSSGSVYNEQFF
J: TRBJ2-2; size: .; V: TRBV6-5; D: .; DNA: TGTGCCAGCAGTTCGCAGGGTTCGAACACCGGGGAGCTGTTTTTT; CDR3: CASSSQGSNTGELFF
J: TRBJ2-3; size: .; V: TRBV9; D: TRBD1; DNA: TGTGCCAGCAGCCCCCGGGACAGGGGACCGGGAGATACGCAGTATTTT; CDR3: CASSPRDRGPGDTQYF
J: TRBJ2-7; size: .; V: TRBV7-2; D: .; DNA: TGTGCCAGCAGCTTAACTGCCTACGAGCAGTACTTC; CDR3: CASSLTAYEQYF
J: TRBJ2-7; size: .; V: TRBV5-5; D: .; DNA: TGTGCCAGCAGCTTGGTACCCTCTCAGGGGAGCGAGCAGTACTTC; CDR3: CASSLVPSQGSEQYF
J: TRBJ2-7; size: .; V: TRBV28; D: TRBD1; DNA: TGTGCCAGCAGAAAGGACAGGGGATACGAGCAGTACTTC; CDR3: CASRKDRGYEQYF
J: TRBJ2-7; size: once; V: TRBV28; D: TRBD1; DNA: TGTGCCAGCACGACAGGGATAAGGGGGGAGCAGTACTTC; CDR3: CASTTGIRGEQYF
J: TRBJ1-1; size: .; V: TRBV7-9; D: .; DNA: TGTGCCAGCAGCTTCACGGGCCGGGCGGGGGACACTGAAGCTTTCTTT; CDR3: CASSFTGRAGDTEAFF
J: TRBJ1-4; size: .; V: TRBV6-6; D: .; DNA: TGTGCCAGCACTCCCTTAGGGGCAACTAATGAAAAACTGTTTTTT; CDR3: CASTPLGATNEKLFF
J: TRBJ1-6; size: .; V: TRBV7-2; D: TRBD1; DNA: TGTGCCAGCAGCGCTGGACAGGACTATAATTCACCCCTCCACTTT; CDR3: CASSAGQDYNSPLHF
J: TRBJ2-3; size: once; V: TRBV5-1; D: TRBD2; DNA: TGCGCCAGCAGCTTGGAGCGGGAGGGTACAGATACGCAGTATTTT; CDR3: CASSLEREGTDTQYF
J: TRBJ2-1; size: .; V: TRBV5-1; D: TRBD2; DNA: TGCGCCAGCAGCTCAACTAGCGGGAGGAACAATGAGCAGTTCTTC; CDR3: CASSSTSGRNNEQFF
J: TRBJ2-7; size: .; V: TRBV29-1; D: TRBD2; DNA: TGCAGCGTGGGAGGGTACGAGCAGTACTTC; CDR3: CSVGGYEQYF
J: TRBJ1-1; size: .; V: TRBV7-8; D: TRBD1; DNA: TGTGCCAGCAGCTGGACAGGGAACATGAACACTGAAGCTTTCTTT; CDR3: CASSWTGNMNTEAFF
J: TRBJ2-1; size: .; V: TRBV2; D: TRBD2; DNA: TGTGCCAGCACCAGAGAAGCGGGAGCGGATAATGAGCAGTTCTTC; CDR3: CASTREAGADNEQFF
J: TRBJ1-2; size: .; V: TRBV24-1; D: TRBD1; DNA: TGTGCCACCAGTGAGTGGACAGGGTATGGCTACACCTTC; CDR3: CATSEWTGYGYTF
J: TRBJ2-5; size: .; V: TRBV28; D: .; DNA: TGTGCCAGCAGGGGGGGTGGCCCAGAGACCCAGTACTTC; CDR3: CASRGGGPETQYF